These 23 T cell receptor beta chains came from one sample sequenced in a study of blood T cell repertoires in COVID-19. Sequenced by immunoSEQ multiplex PCR; TCRdb stores in-frame clones only, minus some. Of 80,000 or so clones listed, 80% to 90% are singletons. The sequencing input was peripheral blood. These receptor sequences come from an older woman with acute or convalescent COVID-19.

This clone appeared a single time. The chain employs TRBV21-1 and TRBJ2-5; the table names TRBD1, a call not compared with the DNA. TRBV21-1 is a listed pseudogene. The CDR3 sequence is 16 residues long. The CDR3 here is CASSKAGTGGEETQYF. In DNA form, the CDR3 reads TGTGCCAGCAGCAAAGCTGGGACAGGGGGGGAAGAGACCCAGTACTTC.

The chain combines TRBV29-1 with TRBJ2-5; weak D call: TRBD1 (5 bases). With 8 bases removed from V and 2 bases from J, the gap between germline ends came to 12 bases. Germline V gene data show CDR1 as SQVTM and CDR2 as ANQGSEA. The CDR3 totals 12 residues. The CDR3 loop reads CSPATEQETQYF. For the CDR3, the DNA is TGCAGCCCAGCGACAGAACAAGAGACCCAGTACTTC.

In nucleotides, the CDR3 is TGTGCCAGCAGCGCCCGGGGGGGGAAAAACACTGAAGCTTTCTTT. Translation: CASSARGGKNTEAFF. The chain combines TRBV9 with TRBJ1-1; TRBD1 might be the D (5 bases). Germline CDR1 and CDR2: SGDLS and YYNGEE. With 3 bases removed from V and 2 bases from J, the gap between germline ends came to 14 bases. The CDR3 totals 15 residues.

This chain connects TRBV6-6 to TRBJ1-1; D perhaps matches TRBD1 (6 bases). V shed 6 bases and J shed 4 bases, with 12 bases lying between them. Germline V gives CDR1 MNHNY, CDR2 SVGAGI (reference sequence). CDR3 length: 13 residues. CDR3 sequence reads: CASSLRGITEAFF. DNA for the CDR3: TGTGCCAGCAGCTTGAGGGGGATCACTGAAGCTTTCTTT.

The chain recombines TRBV6-6 with TRBJ2-1; perhaps TRBD1 as D (6 bases). This CDR3 has 17 residues. The germline V gene has CDR1 MNHNY and CDR2 SVGAGI (reference sequence). The germline V and J ends were trimmed by 5 bases and 0 bases, with 17 bases remaining between them. The chain's CDR3 is CASSPNPTGISYNEQFF. The CDR3 nucleotides are TGTGCCAGCAGTCCCAACCCAACAGGGATCTCCTACAATGAGCAGTTCTTC.

About this clone: Additional DNA sequences in this sample encode the identical CDR3. This chain uses TRBV2 with TRBJ2-7; D gene ambiguous. CDR3 length: 12 amino acids. CDR1 is SNHLY, CDR2 FYNNEI, per germline. Trimming pared 5 bases from V and 3 bases from J, leaving 8 bases between. The CDR3 is CASSYRVYEQYF. For the CDR3, the DNA is TGTGCCAGCAGTTATCGTGTCTACGAGCAGTACTTC.

This clone was found once. The chain is built from TRBV24-1 and TRBJ1-2, with 7 bases that match TRBD1. Unmatched junction bases numbered 3, after V lost 1 base and J lost 8 bases. Germline-derived CDR1 and CDR2 are KGHDR and SFDVKD. The CDR3 is 13 residues long. The chain's CDR3 is CATSDLTGAGYTF. CDR3 DNA: TGTGCCACCAGTGATTTAACAGGGGCAGGCTACACCTTC.

This sequence joins TRBV10-3 and TRBJ2-5; D is perhaps TRBD2 (6 bases). The CDR3 totals 13 residues. Germline CDR1 reads ENHRY; CDR2 reads SYGVKD. Trimming cost V 2 bases and J 2 bases, with 6 bases left between them. DNA of the CDR3: TGTGCCATCAGTGAGGGAGGGCAAGAGACCCAGTACTTC. Amino acid sequence: CAISEGGQETQYF.

The genes are TRBV18 and TRBJ1-1, with 8 bases fitting TRBD1. Germline CDR1 reads KGHSH; CDR2 reads LQKENI. There are 14 residues in the CDR3. Trimming at V came to 3 bases and at J to 1 base, leaving 1 base not matched to a gene. CDR3 sequence reads: CASSPGTGNTEAFF. The CDR3 DNA follows: TGTGCCAGCTCACCCGGGACAGGGAACACTGAAGCTTTCTTT.

The rearrangement uses TRBV28 and TRBJ1-4; D is possibly TRBD1 (6 bases). Per the germline V gene, CDR1 is MDHEN and CDR2 is SYDVKM. V shed 3 bases and J shed 5 bases, with 13 bases lying between them. The CDR3 totals 15 residues. The CDR3 reads CASSFTGGRNEKLFF. The CDR3 DNA is TGTGCCAGCAGTTTTACGGGGGGGCGAAATGAAAAACTGTTTTTT.

V is TRBV7-2 and J is TRBJ2-3, with a tentative D call TRBD1 (8 bases). Per germline, CDR1 SGHTA and CDR2 FQGNSA. CDR3 size: 15 residues. V was clipped by 5 bases and J by 4 bases, with 16 bases between them. CDR3 residues: CASSPGQGGADTQYF. The CDR3 region has the DNA TGTGCCAGCAGCCCTGGACAGGGAGGGGCAGATACGCAGTATTTT.

The rearrangement joins TRBV19 to TRBJ2-2, with TRBD2 matching over 7 bases. The CDR3 extends over 14 amino acids. Germline loops: CDR1 LNHDA, CDR2 SQIVND (reference sequence). V gave up 6 bases and J gave up 3 bases; unmatched junction bases: 4. The CDR3 protein is CASRGGGDTGELFF. For the CDR3, the DNA is TGTGCCAGTAGAGGCGGGGGAGACACCGGGGAGCTGTTTTTT.

The chain couples TRBV19 to TRBJ1-5; TRBD1 might be the D (5 bases). This CDR3 comprises 16 residues. Germline V lookup: CDR1 LNHDA, CDR2 SQIVND (reference sequence). V gave up 2 bases and J gave up 7 bases, with 18 bases separating them. CDR3 region: CASSIRIQDKGQPQHF. The CDR3 bases are TGTGCCAGTAGTATAAGGATACAGGATAAGGGGCAGCCCCAGCATTTT.

This clone was counted ten times or more. The rearrangement joins TRBV5-1 to TRBJ2-7; a possible D gene is TRBD2 (5 bases). This CDR3 has 12 residues. The V gene lost 0 bases and the J gene lost 6 bases, with 7 bases spanning the gap. Germline CDR1 is SGHRS and CDR2 is YFSETQ. This CDR3 is CASSLDRGEQYV. Here the CDR3 DNA reads TGCGCCAGCAGCTTGGATCGGGGCGAGCAGTACGTC.

The CDR3 DNA follows: TGTGCCAGCAGTCCGGGACAGGGGACCAGGAGGGCAACTAATGAAAAACTGTTTTTT. This encodes CASSPGQGTRRATNEKLFF. The rearrangement links TRBV28 to TRBJ1-4; 10 bases map to TRBD1. The CDR3 covers 19 residues. V trimming: 5 bases; J trimming: 0 bases; junction bases outside the gene matches: 12. CDR1 is MDHEN, CDR2 SYDVKM, per germline.

The chain joins TRBV9 to TRBJ2-5, with 8 bases lining up with TRBD1. This CDR3 contains 15 residues. Trimming took 4 bases from V and 4 from J; bases not matched to a gene: 9. CDR1 is SGDLS and CDR2 is YYNGEE in the germline V gene. CDR3 DNA: TGTGCCAGCAGCACCCGGACAGGGATGGGAGAGACCCAGTACTTC. It specifies CASSTRTGMGETQYF.

The sample holds a few counts of this clone. The CDR3 bases are TGCGCCAGCAGCTTGGGCAGCGAGACAGATACGCAGTATTTT. This encodes CASSLGSETDTQYF. The chain employs TRBV5-1 and TRBJ2-3; D remains unclear. CDR1 is SGHRS and CDR2 is YFSETQ in the germline V gene. The CDR3 contains 14 residues. V was clipped by 0 bases and J by 3 bases, with 8 bases between them. The full variable domain, in which reference TRBV5-1 and TRBJ2-3 provide the parts outside the CDR3, is KAGVTQTPRYLIKTRGQQVTLSCSPISGHRSVSWYQQTPGQGLQFLFEYFSETQRNKGNFPGRFSGRQFSNSRSEMNVSTLELGDSALYLCASSLGSETDTQYFGPGTRLTVL.

The genes are TRBV2 and TRBJ1-5, with 7 bases fitting TRBD1. Per germline, CDR1 SNHLY and CDR2 FYNNEI. CDR3 size: 17 residues. V lost 1 base and J lost 7; bases outside the gene matches: 13. The CDR3 region has the DNA TGTGCCAGCAGTGAAGACAGGGGCCCTGTACGATTGCAGCCCCAGCATTTT. Amino acids: CASSEDRGPVRLQPQHF. Drawing the rest from reference TRBV2 and TRBJ1-5, the complete variable domain is EPEVTQTPSHQVTQMGQEVILRCVPISNHLYFYWYRQILGQKVEFLVSFYNNEISEKSEIFDDQFSVERPDGSNFTLKIRSTKLEDSAMYFCASSEDRGPVRLQPQHFGDGTRLSIL.

The genes are TRBV29-1 and TRBJ1-1, with 8 bases identical to TRBD1. Germline V gene lookup returns CDR1 SQVTM and CDR2 ANQGSEA. This CDR3 has 12 residues. J was trimmed by 8 bases and V by 6 bases; bases with no gene match: 8. The CDR3: CSVAIGQGEAFF. CDR3 sequence (DNA): TGCAGCGTAGCCATCGGACAGGGCGAAGCTTTCTTT. Full variable domain (missing parts from reference TRBV29-1 and TRBJ1-1): SAVISQKPSRDICQRGTSLTIQCQVDSQVTMMFWYRQQPGQSLTLIATANQGSEATYESGFVIDKFPISRPNLTFSTLTVSNMSPEDSSIYLCSVAIGQGEAFFGQGTRLTVV.

The rearrangement links TRBV6-4 to TRBJ2-6; D is perhaps TRBD1 (6 bases). The germline gives CDR1 MRHNA, CDR2 SNTAGT. The CDR3 loop spans 15 amino acids. Trimming cost V 3 bases and J 4 bases, with 10 bases left between them. The CDR3 sequence: CASSEQGAGANVLTF. The CDR3, as DNA: TGTGCCAGCAGTGAACAGGGTGCCGGGGCCAACGTCCTGACTTTC.

The V gene is TRBV4-1, the J gene TRBJ2-7; D is perhaps TRBD2 (5 bases). V was shortened by 1 base and J by 6 bases, with 16 bases between the two germline ends. This CDR3 is built from 15 residues. Germline loops: CDR1 MGHRA, CDR2 YSYEKL. DNA for the CDR3: TGCGCCAGCAGCCAAGGGGCGGGTAGAATCTTCGAGCAGTACTTC. Its translation is CASSQGAGRIFEQYF.

This rearrangement joins TRBV15 to TRBJ2-5, with D possibly matching TRBD2 (5 bases). Trimming stripped 0 bases from V and 1 base from J, with 9 bases between. Germline CDR1 is LNHNV and CDR2 is YYDKDF (reference sequence). The CDR3 is made up of 15 amino acids. In DNA form, the CDR3 reads TGTGCCACCAGCAGAGAGAGGAGGCTCCAAGAGACCCAGTACTTC. This translates into CATSRERRLQETQYF.

The chain joins TRBV5-1 to TRBJ2-5; 9 bases line up with TRBD1. CDR3 length equals 16 residues. Germline V lookup: CDR1 SGHRS, CDR2 YFSETQ. After removal of 5 bases from V and 9 bases from J, the junction contained 17 bases not matched to a gene. The CDR3 here is CASSSPGQGRDGSQYF. Written as DNA, the CDR3 is TGCGCCAGCAGTTCCCCGGGACAGGGTCGGGATGGGTCCCAGTACTTC.